This T cell receptor beta chain was identified during a study of brain T cells in children with intractable seizures. A remark on this clone: Its antigen remains unidentified.

Measured with immunoSEQ multiplex PCR; TCRdb has only the in-frame clones, and not every one. The sample contains about 80,000 clones, about 90% of which appear only once. Trimming stripped 6 bases from V and 7 bases from J, with 6 bases between. The CDR3 runs 10 residues. Germline CDR1 reads MNHEY; CDR2 reads SVGAGI. Only cases whose brain tissue showed the highest T cell transcript signatures were sequenced. At least one anti-epileptic drug was given before surgery. Broader study findings: Absence of clones before surgery may stem from lower sequencing depth.

The chain employs TRBV6-5 and TRBJ2-5; maybe TRBD1 (6 bases). The TCR sequence derives from a girl aged 2 to 10 with Rasmussen encephalitis and intractable seizures. The source was peripheral blood, collected at surgery. The CDR3 loop is CASSRGTQYF. CDR3 coding DNA: TGTGCCAGCAGCAGGGGGACCCAGTACTTC.